This TCR beta chain was retrieved from a study of blood T cell repertoires in COVID-19. Some clones are missing from TCRdb's copy, which holds only in-frame ones; the method was immunoSEQ multiplex PCR. This table holds roughly 360,000 clones, around 87% found once. The V and J ends lost 8 bases and 3 bases respectively, with 13 bases between them. CDR1 GTSNPN and CDR2 SVGIG come from the germline V gene (reference sequence). This CDR3 comprises 13 residues. Participant ages covered roughly 18 to 89 years across some 25 US areas. The specimen was PBMCs or T cells enriched from blood (not recorded which). The chain is built from TRBV30 and TRBJ1-4; possible D gene TRBD1, 5 bases. The source of this sequence is a man aged 25-45 years who had recovered from COVID-19. The DNA of the CDR3 is TGTGCCCAAGAACAGGTGCCTAATGAAAAACTGTTTTTT. Protein: CAQEQVPNEKLFF. Together with reference TRBV30 and TRBJ1-4, the CDR3 gives the full variable domain: SQTIHQWPATLVQPVGSPLSLECTVEGTSNPNLYWYRQAAGRGLQLLFYSVGIGQISSEVPQNLSASRPQDRQFILSSKKLLLSDSGFYLCAQEQVPNEKLFFGSGTQLSVL.